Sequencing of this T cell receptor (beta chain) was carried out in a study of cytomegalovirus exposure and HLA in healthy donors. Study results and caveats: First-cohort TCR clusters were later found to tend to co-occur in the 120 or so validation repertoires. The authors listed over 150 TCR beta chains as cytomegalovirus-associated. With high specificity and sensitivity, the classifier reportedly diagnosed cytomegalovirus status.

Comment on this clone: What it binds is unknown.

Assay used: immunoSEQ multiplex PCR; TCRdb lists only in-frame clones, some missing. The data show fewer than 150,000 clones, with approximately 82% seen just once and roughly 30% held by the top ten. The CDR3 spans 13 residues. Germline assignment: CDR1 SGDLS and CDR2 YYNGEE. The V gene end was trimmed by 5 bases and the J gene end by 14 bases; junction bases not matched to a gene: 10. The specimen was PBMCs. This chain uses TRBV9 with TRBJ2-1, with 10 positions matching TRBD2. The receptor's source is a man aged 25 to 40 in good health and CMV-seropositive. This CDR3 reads CASRGTSERDKFF. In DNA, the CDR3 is TGTGCCAGCAGAGGGACTAGCGAAAGGGATAAGTTCTTC.